This T cell receptor (beta chain) was profiled in a study of PD-L1 blockade in urothelial cancer. Study context: Males with bladder-origin urothelial cancer made up about nine tenths of the roughly 29 patients.

This CDR3 region has 13 residues. The germline CDR1 and CDR2 sequences are LNHDA and SQIVND (reference sequence). With 11 bases removed from V and 3 bases from J, the gap between germline ends came to 17 bases. Described time point: peripheral blood 6 weeks after treatment start. Generated by immunoSEQ multiplex PCR, the TCRdb table keeps only in-frame clones and is missing some. The sample yields 60,000 to 80,000 clones, about 88% seen once. The sequence was collected from a man aged 55 to 70 with urothelial cancer. The chain uses TRBV19 and TRBJ2-7; no definite D call. The sequences come from PBMCs, collected around atezolizumab (anti-PD-L1) treatment. The CDR3 DNA sequence: TGTGCCGCCAGGTCAAATTCAGGCTACGAGCAGTACTTC. Translation gives CAARSNSGYEQYF.